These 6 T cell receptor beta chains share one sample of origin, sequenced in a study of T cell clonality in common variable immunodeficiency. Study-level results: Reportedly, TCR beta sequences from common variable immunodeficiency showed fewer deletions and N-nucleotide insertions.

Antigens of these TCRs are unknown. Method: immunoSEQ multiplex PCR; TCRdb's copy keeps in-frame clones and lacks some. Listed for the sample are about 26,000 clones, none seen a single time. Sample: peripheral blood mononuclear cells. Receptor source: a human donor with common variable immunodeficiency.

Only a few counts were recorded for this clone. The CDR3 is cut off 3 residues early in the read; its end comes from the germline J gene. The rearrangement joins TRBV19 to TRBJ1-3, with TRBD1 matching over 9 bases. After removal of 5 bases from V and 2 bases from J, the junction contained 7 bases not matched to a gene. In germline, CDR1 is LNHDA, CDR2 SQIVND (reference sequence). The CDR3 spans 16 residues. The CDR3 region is CASSVPGQGTGNTIYF. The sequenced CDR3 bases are TGTGCCAGTAGTGTCCCGGGACAGGGCACTGGAAACACC.

CDR3 DNA (partial): TGTGCCAGCAGTGATTTCGGGGGCTACGAG. This sequence encodes CASSDFGGYE. In full, the CDR3 is CASSDFGGYEQYF. The chain recombines TRBV2 with TRBJ2-7, with D possibly matching TRBD2 (6 bases). The CDR3 is cut off 3 residues early in the read; its end comes from the germline J gene. The germline V and J ends were trimmed by 3 bases and 3 bases, with 9 bases remaining between them. Germline values: CDR1 SNHLY, CDR2 FYNNEI. CDR3 length: 13 residues.

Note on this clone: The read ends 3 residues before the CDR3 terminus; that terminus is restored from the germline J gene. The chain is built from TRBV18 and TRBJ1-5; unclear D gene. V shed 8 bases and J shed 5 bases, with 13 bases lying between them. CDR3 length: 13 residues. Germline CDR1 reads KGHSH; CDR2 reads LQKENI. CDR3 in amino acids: CASRRAGDQPQHF. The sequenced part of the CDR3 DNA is TGTGCCAGCCGGCGGGCTGGGGATCAGCCC.

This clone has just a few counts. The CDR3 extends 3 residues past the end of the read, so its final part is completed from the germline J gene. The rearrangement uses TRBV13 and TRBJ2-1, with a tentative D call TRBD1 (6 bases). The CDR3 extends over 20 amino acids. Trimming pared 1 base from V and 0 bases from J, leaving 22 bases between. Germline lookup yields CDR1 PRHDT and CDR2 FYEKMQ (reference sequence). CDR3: CASSLVGTIVFSSSYNEQFF. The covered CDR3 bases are TGTGCCAGCAGCTTAGTCGGGACAATCGTTTTCAGTAGCTCCTACAATGAG.

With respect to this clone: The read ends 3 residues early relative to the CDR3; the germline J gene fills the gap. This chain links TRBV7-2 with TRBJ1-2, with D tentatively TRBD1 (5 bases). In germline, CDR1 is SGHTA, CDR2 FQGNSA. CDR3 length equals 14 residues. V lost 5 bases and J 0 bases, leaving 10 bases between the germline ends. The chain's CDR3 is CASSPMTANYGYTF. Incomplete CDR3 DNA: TGTGCCAGCAGCCCCATGACAGCTAACTATGGC.

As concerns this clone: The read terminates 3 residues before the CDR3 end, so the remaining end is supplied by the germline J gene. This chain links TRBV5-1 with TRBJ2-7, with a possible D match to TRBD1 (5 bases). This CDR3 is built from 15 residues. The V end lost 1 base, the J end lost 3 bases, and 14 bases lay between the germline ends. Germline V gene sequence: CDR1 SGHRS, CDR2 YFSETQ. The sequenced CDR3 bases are TGCGCCAGCAGCTTGTCGGGTGGGGCAAGCTACGAG. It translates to CASSLSGGASYE. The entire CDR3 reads CASSLSGGASYEQYF.